These T cell receptor beta chains were read from a single sample in a study of shared clonotypes between healthy human individuals. Sequencing was performed with immunoSEQ multiplex PCR; in TCRdb, only in-frame clones are kept and a portion is missing. The sample contains about 1.9 million clones, roughly 95% of which appear only once. Sequencing input: naive CD8+ T cells from PBMCs. Receptor source: a man between 18 and 29 years old in good health. Some clones in this sample may be carry-over from other donors' samples. CDR3s include the opening cysteine and the closing phenylalanine or tryptophan. Fields, in order: J gene, D gene, clone size, V gene, CDR3 protein, CDR3 DNA. A D gene is named only where the DNA matches it firmly. Clone size, where shown, is once, few, many, or a class for clones that have expanded.

>TRBJ2-6|-|-|TRBV9
CASSGGSGANVLTF
TGTGCCAGCAGCGGGGGATCTGGGGCCAACGTCCTGACTTTC
>TRBJ2-1|-|-|TRBV7-7
CASSSTLVHEQFF
TGTGCCAGCAGCTCGACACTGGTCCATGAGCAGTTCTTC
>TRBJ1-5|TRBD1|few|TRBV11-2
CASSLGGRGLNQPQHF
TGTGCCAGCAGCTTAGGTGGCAGGGGGCTTAATCAGCCCCAGCATTTT
>TRBJ2-1|-|-|TRBV12-5
CASGPGLGSYNEQFF
TGTGCTAGTGGCCCGGGGCTTGGCTCCTACAATGAGCAGTTCTTC
>TRBJ1-2|-|-|TRBV28
CASRSSRPRGYGYTF
TGTGCCAGCAGATCATCTCGACCCAGGGGCTATGGCTACACCTTC
>TRBJ2-7|-|-|TRBV4-1
CASSQTGFLYEQYF
TGCGCCAGCAGCCAAACAGGGTTCCTCTACGAGCAGTACTTC
>TRBJ2-3|-|-|TRBV4-3
CASSEEQPGVETDTQYF
TGCGCCAGCAGCGAAGAACAACCGGGAGTGGAGACAGATACGCAGTATTTT
>TRBJ1-5|-|-|TRBV6-5
CASSYHINQPQHF
TGTGCCAGCAGTTACCATATTAATCAGCCCCAGCATTTT
>TRBJ2-5|TRBD1|few|TRBV27
CASGTGTGGWETQYF
TGTGCCAGCGGCACCGGGACAGGGGGCTGGGAGACCCAGTACTTC
>TRBJ2-5|TRBD2|-|TRBV7-6
CASSLLSGTRLQETQYF
TGTGCCAGCAGCCTATTGAGCGGGACGAGGTTGCAAGAGACCCAGTACTTC
>TRBJ2-1|-|-|TRBV10-3
CAISESTRDNEQFF
TGTGCCATCAGTGAGTCGACTCGGGACAATGAGCAGTTCTTC
>TRBJ2-5|-|-|TRBV13
CASSLHRYQETQYF
TGTGCCAGCAGCCTTCACCGGTACCAAGAGACCCAGTACTTC
>TRBJ1-5|-|-|TRBV4-3
CASSQDWGSAGNQPQHF
TGCGCCAGCAGCCAAGACTGGGGGTCTGCGGGAAATCAGCCCCAGCATTTT
>TRBJ2-7|TRBD2|-|TRBV6-5
CASSLGTSRTYEQYF
TGTGCCAGCAGCCTCGGGACTAGCAGGACCTACGAGCAGTACTTC
>TRBJ2-5|TRBD1|-|TRBV19
CASKPRPGQGGETQYF
TGTGCCAGTAAACCCCGCCCGGGACAGGGAGGGGAGACCCAGTACTTC
>TRBJ2-1|-|-|TRBV7-9
CASSLVGPPWQFF
TGTGCCAGCAGCTTAGTAGGGCCCCCCTGGCAGTTCTTC
>TRBJ2-7|-|-|TRBV25-1
CASSEGHTSSYEQYF
TGTGCCAGCAGTGAAGGCCACACGAGCTCCTACGAGCAGTACTTC
>TRBJ1-1|-|-|TRBV19
CASSMRAVYTEAFF
TGTGCCAGTAGTATGAGGGCGGTATACACTGAAGCTTTCTTT
>TRBJ1-2|TRBD1|-|TRBV27
CASRHLGTVLYGYTF
TGTGCCAGCAGACACCTGGGGACAGTACTCTATGGCTACACCTTC
>TRBJ2-7|TRBD2|-|TRBV27
CASGLGLAGAYEQYF
TGTGCCAGCGGACTGGGCCTAGCGGGAGCCTACGAGCAGTACTTC